The 10 T cell receptor beta chains reported below all come from one sample, sequenced in a study of blood T cell repertoires in COVID-19. Clones were sequenced by immunoSEQ multiplex PCR, and TCRdb holds only the in-frame ones, with some missing. This sample carries about 400,000 clones, around nine tenths of them seen once, and the ten largest clones take approximately 2.9%. Sequenced material: peripheral blood. These receptors all stem from a human donor in a cohort sampled during active COVID-19.

The chain has TRBV9 and TRBJ1-4; tentatively, D is TRBD1 (6 bases). CDR1 and CDR2 from the germline V gene are SGDLS and YYNGEE. CDR3 size: 15 residues. The V and J ends lost 0 bases and 7 bases respectively, with 13 bases between them. CDR3: CASSVVPGTFEKLFF. CDR3 sequence (DNA): TGTGCCAGCAGCGTAGTTCCAGGGACATTTGAAAAACTGTTTTTT.

The genes are TRBV10-3 and TRBJ2-7; 14 bases map to TRBD2. Unmatched junction bases numbered 5, after V lost 6 bases and J lost 4 bases. From germline, CDR1 is ENHRY and CDR2 SYGVKD. The CDR3 totals 15 residues. CDR3 sequence reads: CAISSGLAGGYEQYF. CDR3 DNA sequence: TGTGCCATCAGCTCCGGACTAGCGGGGGGTTACGAGCAGTACTTC.

About this clone: The junction does not match germline at one end; this may be a read error. V usage is TRBV19 and J usage is TRBJ1-1; 7 bases agree with TRBD1. In germline, CDR1 is LNHDA, CDR2 SQIVND (reference sequence). The CDR3 contains 13 residues. The CDR3 DNA reads as TGTGCCAGCAGTAGTAACAGGGGCACTGAAGCTTTCTTT. It yields the protein CASSSNRGTEAFF.

The chain couples TRBV5-8 to TRBJ1-3; D is ambiguous. V lost 0 bases to trimming and J lost 7 bases, with 11 bases between them. This CDR3 comprises 14 residues. CDR1 and CDR2 from the germline V gene are SGHTS and YDEGEE. The chain's CDR3 is CASSLVPGANTIYF. The CDR3 DNA is TGTGCCAGCAGCTTGGTCCCCGGAGCCAACACCATATATTTT.

The chain employs TRBV2 and TRBJ2-6; D is unresolved. Germline CDR1 and CDR2: SNHLY and FYNNEI. Trimming pared 6 bases from V and 4 bases from J, leaving 7 bases between. The CDR3 has 13 amino acids. CDR3 nucleotide sequence: TGTGCCAGCAGCGTGAGCGGGGCCAACGTCCTGACTTTC. Amino acid sequence: CASSVSGANVLTF.

The chain is built from TRBV6-5 and TRBJ1-1; D unresolved. V lost 0 bases to trimming and J lost 5 bases, with 13 bases between them. From germline, CDR1 is MNHEY and CDR2 SVGAGI. The CDR3 consists of 15 residues. The CDR3 spells CASSYSRVVRTEAFF. CDR3 coding DNA: TGTGCCAGCAGTTACTCGCGGGTAGTGAGGACTGAAGCTTTCTTT.

The J gene is TRBJ1-5, the V gene TRBV19; D remains unclear. The V end was cut by 7 bases, the J end by 0 bases, with 13 bases between. Germline V CDR1 and CDR2: LNHDA, SQIVND (reference sequence). CDR3 length: 15 amino acids. The CDR3 nucleotides read TGTGCCAGTACCCCCCCGGGTTATAGCAATCAGCCCCAGCATTTT. It encodes CASTPPGYSNQPQHF.

The CDR3 DNA reads as TGTGCCAGCAGCACCGCTAGCGGGAGGGCCGATGAGACCCAGTACTTC. This sequence encodes CASSTASGRADETQYF. The V gene is TRBV5-4, the J gene TRBJ2-5, with 12 bases lining up with TRBD2. The trim removed 4 bases at V and 5 bases at J, leaving 9 bases unmatched. CDR1 and CDR2 (germline): SGHNT, YYREEE (reference sequence). The CDR3 is 16 residues long.

The chain combines TRBV11-2 with TRBJ2-7; 8 nucleotides align to TRBD1. The CDR3 extends over 15 amino acids. After removal of 0 bases from V and 3 bases from J, the junction contained 4 bases not matched to a gene. The germline CDR1 and CDR2 sequences are SGHAT and FQNNGV. DNA for the CDR3: TGTGCCAGCAGCTTAGACAGGGGGCTTTTCTACGAGCAGTACTTC. Amino acids: CASSLDRGLFYEQYF. Combining the CDR3 with reference TRBV11-2 and TRBJ2-7 gives the whole variable domain EAGVAQSPRYKIIEKRQSVAFWCNPISGHATLYWYQQILGQGPKLLIQFQNNGVVDDSQLPKDRFSAERLKGVDSTLKIQPAKLEDSAVYLCASSLDRGLFYEQYFGPGTRLTVT.

This clone has just a few counts. The rearrangement links TRBV4-1 to TRBJ1-4; tentatively, D is TRBD1 (5 bases). The CDR3 runs to 17 residues. V was shortened by 3 bases and J by 11 bases, with 25 bases between the two germline ends. Germline CDR1 and CDR2: MGHRA and YSYEKL. The CDR3 sequence is CASSQPGRAITEKKLFF. CDR3 bases: TGCGCCAGCAGCCAGCCCGGCAGGGCGATAACAGAAAAGAAACTGTTTTTT.